This T cell receptor beta chain is drawn from a study of blood T cell repertoires in COVID-19. In the study overall: T cells, B-cell-depleted T cells, or PBMCs supplied cDNA or gDNA.

In the original processing: Nucleated cell number was recorded as an estimate derived from reference gene primer amplification. Measured with immunoSEQ multiplex PCR; TCRdb has only the in-frame clones, and not every one. V and J calls plus clone size are reproduced from that table; the DNA served to infer D and trimming. Of 100,000 to 150,000 clones in the sample, around 88% were seen once. Germline V CDR1 and CDR2: KGHSY, FQNENV. The CDR3 covers 14 residues. V was clipped by 2 bases and J by 2 bases, with 10 bases between them. Seattle researchers signed up patients amid active infection and tracked them longitudinally.

The chain carries TRBV16 and TRBJ2-7, with D perhaps TRBD1 (5 bases). The sequence was obtained from a man in his fifties or sixties with COVID-19, enrolled during active disease. The sample consisted of peripheral blood. CDR3 loop: CASSQTRVTYEQYF. The CDR3 nucleotides are TGTGCCAGCAGCCAAACCAGGGTAACCTACGAGCAGTACTTC.